These T cell receptor beta chains were read from a single sample in a study of shared clonotypes between healthy human individuals. The protocol was immunoSEQ multiplex PCR, while the TCRdb copy is restricted to in-frame clones and leaves out a portion. The data hold a few hundred thousand clones, with approximately 96% observed a single time. The source material was memory CD8+ T cells sorted from blood. Receptors were obtained from a man younger than 45 in good health. The CDR3 runs from the conserved cysteine through the conserved F or W. Fields, in order: clone size, J gene, V gene, CDR3 length, D gene, CDR3 protein, CDR3 DNA. D genes are given only for firm matches. Where a row states a size, it is once, few, many or the class of an expanded clone; other rows omit it.

.,TRBJ1-2,TRBV9,14,.,CASSVLDGLYGYTF,TGTGCCAGCAGCGTACTCGACGGACTCTATGGCTACACCTTC
.,TRBJ1-1,TRBV5-4,14,TRBD1,CASSYPTGTREAFF,TGTGCCAGCAGCTACCCGACAGGGACGCGAGAAGCTTTCTTT
once,TRBJ2-7,TRBV21-1,16,.,CASSKGPGQGLYEQYF,TGTGCCAGCAGCAAAGGACCGGGACAGGGGCTCTACGAGCAGTACTTC
.,TRBJ2-5,TRBV12-5,13,TRBD1,CASVPQGSETQYF,TGTGCTAGTGTCCCACAGGGGTCGGAGACCCAGTACTTC
.,TRBJ2-7,TRBV30,13,TRBD2,CAWSAGGAYEQYF,TGTGCCTGGAGTGCGGGAGGGGCTTACGAGCAGTACTTC
once,TRBJ2-1,TRBV11-1,16,.,CASSLVDGVMYNEQFF,TGTGCCAGCAGCTTAGTAGATGGGGTTATGTACAATGAGCAGTTCTTC
.,TRBJ2-7,TRBV5-3,16,TRBD1,CARSLVLDRVSYEQYF,TGTGCCAGAAGCTTGGTTCTGGACAGGGTTTCCTACGAGCAGTACTTC
.,TRBJ2-1,TRBV5-4,18,TRBD2,CASSFPPSGGLSYNEQFF,TGTGCCAGCAGCTTCCCTCCTAGCGGGGGCCTATCCTACAATGAGCAGTTCTTC
.,TRBJ1-2,TRBV29-1,9,.,CSVDGGYTF,TGCAGCGTTGATGGTGGCTACACCTTC
.,TRBJ2-2,TRBV7-3,15,TRBD1,CASSQRTGRTGELFF,TGTGCCAGCAGCCAACGGACAGGGAGAACCGGGGAGCTGTTTTTT
.,TRBJ2-7,TRBV28,16,.,CASSPSGRGRTYEQYF,TGTGCCAGCAGTCCGTCGGGCAGAGGACGGACCTACGAGCAGTACTTC
once,TRBJ2-5,TRBV7-9,17,TRBD1,CASSLGSGTGGHETQYF,TGTGCCAGCAGCTTAGGCTCCGGGACAGGGGGCCATGAGACCCAGTACTTC
.,TRBJ2-1,TRBV5-1,15,TRBD1,CASSLGTGSYNEQFF,TGCGCCAGCAGCTTGGGGACAGGGTCCTACAATGAGCAGTTCTTC
.,TRBJ1-4,TRBV15,12,.,CATSNSGEKLFF,TGTGCCACCAGCAACTCTGGGGAAAAACTGTTTTTT
.,TRBJ1-4,TRBV6-5,14,TRBD1,CASSYRDREEKLFF,TGTGCCAGCAGTTACCGGGACAGGGAGGAAAAACTGTTTTTT
.,TRBJ2-1,TRBV6-5,13,TRBD2,CASGGTRGNEQFF,TGTGCCAGCGGAGGGACTAGGGGAAATGAGCAGTTCTTC
.,TRBJ1-1,TRBV27,8,.,CASTEAFF,TGTGCCAGCACTGAAGCTTTCTTT
.,TRBJ2-6,TRBV5-5,16,.,CASSFYKASGANVLTF,TGTGCCAGCAGCTTTTACAAAGCCTCTGGGGCCAACGTCCTGACTTTC
once,TRBJ2-7,TRBV21-1,15,.,CASSKVTERPYEQYF,TGTGCCAGCAGCAAAGTGACGGAGCGTCCCTACGAGCAGTACTTC
once,TRBJ1-5,TRBV28,13,TRBD1,CATGDSLNQPQHF,TGTGCCACCGGGGACAGTCTCAATCAGCCCCAGCATTTT
.,TRBJ1-5,TRBV19,15,.,CASSIGWPRGQPQHF,TGTGCCAGTAGTATAGGATGGCCACGGGGTCAGCCCCAGCATTTT
.,TRBJ2-7,TRBV27,16,TRBD2,CASSLLGLAGEYEQYF,TGTGCCAGCAGTTTACTCGGACTAGCGGGGGAATACGAGCAGTACTTC
few,TRBJ1-5,TRBV28,12,.,CASSGGNQPQHF,TGTGCCAGCAGTGGGGGGAATCAGCCCCAGCATTTT
.,TRBJ2-1,TRBV19,17,TRBD2,CASSMHPSGRLDNEQFF,TGTGCCAGTAGTATGCACCCGAGCGGGAGACTCGACAATGAGCAGTTCTTC
.,TRBJ2-7,TRBV2,14,TRBD2,CASRTSGALYEQYF,TGTGCCAGCAGAACTAGCGGGGCTCTCTACGAGCAGTACTTC
.,TRBJ2-7,TRBV28,15,.,CASTVRNSASYEQYF,TGTGCCAGCACCGTCAGGAACAGTGCGTCCTACGAGCAGTACTTC
.,TRBJ1-1,TRBV28,13,.,CASFLTLNTEAFF,TGTGCCAGCTTTCTGACACTGAACACTGAAGCTTTCTTT
.,TRBJ2-5,TRBV5-1,11,.,CASSRGETQYF,TGCGCCAGCAGCAGGGGAGAGACCCAGTACTTC
.,TRBJ2-1,TRBV5-5,11,.,CASSGGTEQFF,TGTGCCAGCAGCGGAGGGACTGAGCAGTTCTTC
once,TRBJ2-5,TRBV9,13,.,CASIYEPEETQYF,TGTGCCAGCATTTATGAACCCGAGGAGACCCAGTACTTC
.,TRBJ2-7,TRBV5-6,14,TRBD1,CASEMYRDSYEQYF,TGTGCCAGCGAGATGTACCGGGACAGCTACGAGCAGTACTTC
.,TRBJ2-1,TRBV7-8,13,.,CASSLVWDNEQFF,TGTGCCAGCAGCTTAGTCTGGGACAATGAGCAGTTCTTC
.,TRBJ2-5,TRBV5-1,17,TRBD1,CASSPSAGTGGAKTQYF,TGCGCCAGCAGCCCCAGTGCCGGGACAGGGGGCGCGAAGACCCAGTACTTC
.,TRBJ2-3,TRBV27,15,.,CASSFPTIVRDTQYF,TGTGCCAGCAGTTTCCCCACCATCGTCAGAGATACGCAGTATTTT
once,TRBJ1-3,TRBV7-9,17,.,CASSLRPRASSGNTIYF,TGTGCCAGCAGCTTAAGACCTCGGGCTAGCTCTGGAAACACCATATATTTT
.,TRBJ2-7,TRBV7-8,14,TRBD1,CASSIWDRVYEQYF,TGTGCCAGCAGCATATGGGACAGGGTGTACGAGCAGTACTTC
.,TRBJ2-7,TRBV2,11,.,CASSPGYEQYF,TGTGCCAGCAGTCCGGGCTACGAGCAGTACTTC
.,TRBJ2-2,TRBV5-1,16,TRBD2,CASSLIAGSNTGELFF,TGCGCCAGCAGCTTGATAGCGGGATCGAACACCGGGGAGCTGTTTTTT
.,TRBJ1-2,TRBV6-5,15,.,CASSYSPQAIYGYTF,TGTGCCAGCAGTTACTCCCCACAGGCTATCTATGGCTACACCTTC
.,TRBJ2-7,TRBV5-1,14,TRBD2,CASSLDAGGYEQYF,TGCGCCAGCAGCTTGGATGCGGGAGGGTACGAGCAGTACTTC
.,TRBJ2-7,TRBV6-5,15,.,CASSYSVAGAYEQYF,TGTGCCAGCAGTTACTCGGTAGCAGGGGCCTACGAGCAGTACTTC
once,TRBJ2-7,TRBV6-5,13,.,CASSYGRLDEQYF,TGTGCCAGCAGTTATGGGCGGCTCGACGAGCAGTACTTC
.,TRBJ2-4,TRBV7-9,18,.,CASSPPGQGGLAKNIQYF,TGTGCCAGCAGCCCCCCGGGCCAAGGGGGTCTAGCCAAAAACATTCAGTACTTC
.,TRBJ1-2,TRBV6-5,14,.,CASRGSWGGYGYTF,TGTGCCAGCAGGGGTTCATGGGGCGGGTATGGCTACACCTTC
.,TRBJ2-2,TRBV18,16,.,CASSQRGGAGTGELFF,TGTGCCAGCTCACAACGCGGAGGGGCAGGCACCGGGGAGCTGTTTTTT
.,TRBJ1-2,TRBV10-3,11,.,CAISQGGGYTF,TGTGCCATCAGTCAAGGGGGAGGCTACACCTTC
.,TRBJ2-2,TRBV2,16,.,CASSGLGGANTGELFF,TGTGCCAGCAGCGGCCTAGGCGGGGCGAACACCGGGGAGCTGTTTTTT
.,TRBJ2-7,TRBV2,12,TRBD2,CASSRTSYEQYF,TGTGCCAGCAGCCGGACTAGCTACGAGCAGTACTTC
.,TRBJ2-5,TRBV7-9,15,TRBD1,CASSSPGDRVGTQYF,TGTGCCAGCAGCTCCCCAGGGGACAGGGTGGGGACCCAGTACTTC
.,TRBJ1-2,TRBV30,13,TRBD1,CAWRADRDYGYTF,TGTGCCTGGAGAGCGGACAGGGACTATGGCTACACCTTC
.,TRBJ2-7,TRBV2,13,TRBD1,CASTRDRPYEQYF,TGTGCCAGCACCCGGGACAGACCCTACGAGCAGTACTTC